The clone carrying this T cell receptor beta chain has just a few counts. These data belong to a study of shared T cell receptors in the human thymus. V dropped 0 bases and J dropped 3; count of bases not matched to a gene: 4. The CDR3 runs 15 residues. Germline V gives CDR1 SGHDT, CDR2 YYEEEE. The method was immunoSEQ multiplex PCR; TCRdb's version includes in-frame clones alone and lacks a portion of them. Of 500,000 to 550,000 clones listed, roughly 74% were seen once; the top ten hold 0.013%. The same specimen was also included in a second study, on human thymus T cells. Per that paper: Thymic tissue was derived from resections collected during corrective heart surgery.

V is TRBV5-6 and J is TRBJ2-5; 8 bases match TRBD1. This receptor was identified in a boy under three years old with a congenital heart defect. Sequencing was carried out using thymocytes. CDR3 sequence: CASSLDRQGKETQYF. The CDR3 DNA reads TGTGCCAGCAGCTTGGATCGACAGGGGAAAGAGACCCAGTACTTC. The whole variable domain, remainder taken from reference TRBV5-6 and TRBJ2-5, is DAGVTQSPTHLIKTRGQQVTLRCSPKSGHDTVSWYQQALGQGPQFIFQYYEEEERQRGNFPDRFSGHQFPNYSSELNVNALLLGDSALYLCASSLDRQGKETQYFGPGTRLLVL.